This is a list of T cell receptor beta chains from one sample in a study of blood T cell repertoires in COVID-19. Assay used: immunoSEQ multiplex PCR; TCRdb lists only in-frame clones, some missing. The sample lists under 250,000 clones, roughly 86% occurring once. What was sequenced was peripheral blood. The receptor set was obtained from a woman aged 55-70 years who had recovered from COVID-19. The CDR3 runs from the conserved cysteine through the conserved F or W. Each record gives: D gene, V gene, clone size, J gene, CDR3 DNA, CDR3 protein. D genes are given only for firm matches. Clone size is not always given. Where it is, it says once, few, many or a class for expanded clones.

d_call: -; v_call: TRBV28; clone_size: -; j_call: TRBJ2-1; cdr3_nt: TGTGCCAGCAGTCAACTACAGGGGGGGATTCGAGGGCAGTTCTTC; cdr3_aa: CASSQLQGGIRGQFF
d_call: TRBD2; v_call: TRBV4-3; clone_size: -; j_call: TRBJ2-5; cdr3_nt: TGCGCCAGCAGCCAAGAGCTAGCGGGGGCCAGGTCGACCCAGTACTTC; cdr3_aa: CASSQELAGARSTQYF
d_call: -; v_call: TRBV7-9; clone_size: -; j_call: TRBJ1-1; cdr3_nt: TGTGCCAGCAGCCCCCAGGGTAACACTGAAGCTTTCTTT; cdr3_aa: CASSPQGNTEAFF
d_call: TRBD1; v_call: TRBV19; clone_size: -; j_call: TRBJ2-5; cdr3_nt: TGTGCCAGTAGTACCTCCCGGACAGGCGTCAGGGAGACCCAGTACTTC; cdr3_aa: CASSTSRTGVRETQYF
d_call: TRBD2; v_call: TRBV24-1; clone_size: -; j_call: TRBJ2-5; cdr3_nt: TGTGCCACCAGTGACCCGGGGGGGGCCAGGGATACCCAGTACTTC; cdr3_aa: CATSDPGGARDTQYF
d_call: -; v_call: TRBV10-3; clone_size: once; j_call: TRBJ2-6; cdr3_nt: TGTGCCATCAGTGAGATCGCGGGCTCAGACTCTGGGGCCAACGTCCTGACTTTC; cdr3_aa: CAISEIAGSDSGANVLTF
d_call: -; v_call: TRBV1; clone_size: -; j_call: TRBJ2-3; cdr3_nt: TGCACCAGCAGCCAAGATTCGCCAGCGGAGGGCACAGATACGCAGTATTTT; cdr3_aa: CTSSQDSPAEGTDTQYF
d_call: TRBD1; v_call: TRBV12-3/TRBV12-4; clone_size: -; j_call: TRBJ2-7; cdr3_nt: TGTGCTATCCGGGACAGCTCCTACGAGCAGTACTTC; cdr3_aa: CAIRDSSYEQYF
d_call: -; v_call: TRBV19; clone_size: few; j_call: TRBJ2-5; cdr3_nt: TGTGCCAGTAGCTCGGGAGAGACCCAGTACTTC; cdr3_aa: CASSSGETQYF
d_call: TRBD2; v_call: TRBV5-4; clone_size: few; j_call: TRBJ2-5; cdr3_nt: TGTGCCAGCGCCGGGGGGGCCAAAGAGACCCAGTACTTC; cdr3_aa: CASAGGAKETQYF
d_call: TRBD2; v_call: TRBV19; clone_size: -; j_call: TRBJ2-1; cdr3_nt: TGTGCCAGTAGTATGGGACTAGCGGGGGGGCCGTTCTATGAGCAGTTCTTC; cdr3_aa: CASSMGLAGGPFYEQFF
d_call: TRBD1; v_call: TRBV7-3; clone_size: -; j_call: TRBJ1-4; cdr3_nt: TGTGCCAGCAGAAAACGACAGGGGGCTGAAAAACTGTTTTTT; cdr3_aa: CASRKRQGAEKLFF
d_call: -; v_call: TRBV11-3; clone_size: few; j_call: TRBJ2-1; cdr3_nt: TGTGCCAGCAGCAAGGGACACTCCCAGCAGTTCTTC; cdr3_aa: CASSKGHSQQFF
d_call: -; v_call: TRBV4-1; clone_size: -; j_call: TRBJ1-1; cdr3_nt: TGCGCCAGCACTACGGGGCAGGGGACGATGGCGGACACTGAAGCTTTCTTT; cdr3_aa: CASTTGQGTMADTEAFF
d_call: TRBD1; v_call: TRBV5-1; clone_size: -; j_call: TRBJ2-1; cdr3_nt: TGCGCCAGCAGCTTGTCGGGACAGACAAACAATGAGCAGTTCTTC; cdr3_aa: CASSLSGQTNNEQFF
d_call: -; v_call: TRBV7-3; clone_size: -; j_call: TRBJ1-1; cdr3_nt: TGTGCCAGCAGCTTCCAGGGAAACACTGAAGCTTTCTTT; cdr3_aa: CASSFQGNTEAFF
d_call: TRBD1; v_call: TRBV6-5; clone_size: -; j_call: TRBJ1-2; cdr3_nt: TGTGCCAGCAGTTACTCGGGACAGGAACAAATTTATGGCTACACCTTC; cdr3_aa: CASSYSGQEQIYGYTF
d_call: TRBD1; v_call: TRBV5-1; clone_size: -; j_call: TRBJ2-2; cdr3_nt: TGCGCCAGCAGCACACAGGGGGCTTTCGGCGGGGAGCTGTTTTTT; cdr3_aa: CASSTQGAFGGELFF
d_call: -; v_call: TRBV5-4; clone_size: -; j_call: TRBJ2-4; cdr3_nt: TGTGCCAGCAGCTTCGAAGGGGGGGCGACCAAAAACATTCAGTACTTC; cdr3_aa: CASSFEGGATKNIQYF
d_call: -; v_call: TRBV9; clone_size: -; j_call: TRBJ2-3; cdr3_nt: TGTGCCAGCAGAACGGAGAGCACAGATACGCAGTATTTT; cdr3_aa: CASRTESTDTQYF
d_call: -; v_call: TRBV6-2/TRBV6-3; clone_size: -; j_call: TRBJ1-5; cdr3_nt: TGTGCCAGCAGCCAAGCGGGGGCCCAGCATTTT; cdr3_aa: CASSQAGAQHF
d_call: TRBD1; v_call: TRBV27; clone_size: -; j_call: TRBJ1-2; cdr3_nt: TGTGCCAGCAGTTTATACGGGACAGGGGATGGTTTACGTGGCTACACCTTC; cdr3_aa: CASSLYGTGDGLRGYTF
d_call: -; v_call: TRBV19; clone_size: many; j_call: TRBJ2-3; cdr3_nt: TGTGCCAGTAGTATAGGCGGCGCATACACAGATACGCAGTATTTT; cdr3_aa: CASSIGGAYTDTQYF
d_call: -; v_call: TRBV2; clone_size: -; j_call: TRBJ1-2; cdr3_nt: TGTGCCAGTCGGACGTCGACGGGAAAGAACTATGGCTACACCTTC; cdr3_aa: CASRTSTGKNYGYTF
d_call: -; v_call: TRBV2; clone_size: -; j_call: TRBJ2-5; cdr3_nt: TGTGCCAGCTCCACACTATACCAAGAGACCCAGTACTTC; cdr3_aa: CASSTLYQETQYF
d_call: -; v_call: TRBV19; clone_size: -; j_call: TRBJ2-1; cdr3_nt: TGTGCCAGTAGGGCAGGGGCCTACAATGAGCAGTTCTTC; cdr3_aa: CASRAGAYNEQFF
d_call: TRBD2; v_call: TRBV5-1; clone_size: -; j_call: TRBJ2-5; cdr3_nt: TGCGCCAGTACGGCGGGGGGCTGGGAGACCCAGTACTTC; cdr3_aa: CASTAGGWETQYF
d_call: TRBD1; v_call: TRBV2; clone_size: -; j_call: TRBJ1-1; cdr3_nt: TGTGCCAGCAAGAATTTACAGGGGGCGTCATCTGAAGCTTTCTTT; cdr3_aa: CASKNLQGASSEAFF
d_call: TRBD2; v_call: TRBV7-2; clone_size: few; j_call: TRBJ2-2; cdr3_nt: TGTGCCAGCAGCCCGGGACTAGCCGGGAGGGAGCTGTTTTTT; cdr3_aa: CASSPGLAGRELFF
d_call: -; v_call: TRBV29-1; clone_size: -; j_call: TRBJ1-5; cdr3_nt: TGCAGCGGCCTATGGGGGGACAATCAGCCCCAGCATTTT; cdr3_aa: CSGLWGDNQPQHF
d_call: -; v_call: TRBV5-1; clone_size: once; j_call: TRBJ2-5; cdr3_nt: TGCGCCAGCAGCTTCGACCTAGAAGAGACCCAGTACTTC; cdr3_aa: CASSFDLEETQYF
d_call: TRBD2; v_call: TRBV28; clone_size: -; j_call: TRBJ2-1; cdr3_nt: TGTGCCAGCAGCCTTAGGGCGGGGGGTAGCGGGAATAATGAGCAGTTCTTC; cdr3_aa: CASSLRAGGSGNNEQFF
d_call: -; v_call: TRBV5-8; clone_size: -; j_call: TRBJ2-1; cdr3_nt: TGTGCCAGCAGCTCCAATGTTCTCCGGGTAAATGAGCAGTTCTTC; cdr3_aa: CASSSNVLRVNEQFF
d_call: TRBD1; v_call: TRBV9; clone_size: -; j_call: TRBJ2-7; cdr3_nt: TGTGCCAGCAGCGTTGCCGGGACAGGGGGGTACGAGCAGTACTTC; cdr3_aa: CASSVAGTGGYEQYF
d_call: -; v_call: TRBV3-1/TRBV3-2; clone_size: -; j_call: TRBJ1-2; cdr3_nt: TGTGCCAGCAGCCAAGTTACAGGAGTCTATGGCTACACCTTC; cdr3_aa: CASSQVTGVYGYTF
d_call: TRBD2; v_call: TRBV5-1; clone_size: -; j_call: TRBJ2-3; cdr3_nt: TGCGCCAGCAGCTTAAGCGGGGGGGCATTAACAGATACGCAGTATTTT; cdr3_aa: CASSLSGGALTDTQYF
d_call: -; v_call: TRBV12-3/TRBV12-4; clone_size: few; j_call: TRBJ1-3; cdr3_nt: TGTGCCAGCAGAATACAGGAGGGGAACACCATATATTTT; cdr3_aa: CASRIQEGNTIYF
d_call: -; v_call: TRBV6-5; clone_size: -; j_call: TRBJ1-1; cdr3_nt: TGTGCCAGCAGTTACGGGGGGGAGACTGAAGCTTTCTTT; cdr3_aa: CASSYGGETEAFF
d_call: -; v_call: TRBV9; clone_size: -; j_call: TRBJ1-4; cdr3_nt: TGTGCCAGCAGCCCCCGGACGGGGGAAAAACTGTTTTTT; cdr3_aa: CASSPRTGEKLFF
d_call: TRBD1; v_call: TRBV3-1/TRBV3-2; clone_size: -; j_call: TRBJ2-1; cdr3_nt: TGTGCCAGCAGCCAAGGGACAGGGGGCGATGAGCAGTTCTTC; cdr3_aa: CASSQGTGGDEQFF
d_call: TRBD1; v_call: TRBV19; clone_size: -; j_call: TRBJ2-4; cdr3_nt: TGTGCCAGTACTCCGGACAGGGCGAGGAACATTCAGTACTTC; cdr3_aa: CASTPDRARNIQYF
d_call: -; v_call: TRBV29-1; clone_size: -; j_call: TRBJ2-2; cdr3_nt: TGCAGTCATGACTGGAAGACGAACACCGGGGAGCTGTTTTTT; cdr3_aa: CSHDWKTNTGELFF
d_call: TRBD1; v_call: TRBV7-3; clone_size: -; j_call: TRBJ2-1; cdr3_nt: TGTGCCAGCAGCTTAAGGACAGGGTCATACAATGAGCAGTTCTTC; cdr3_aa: CASSLRTGSYNEQFF
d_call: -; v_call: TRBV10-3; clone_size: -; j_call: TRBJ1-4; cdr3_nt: TGTGCCATCAGTGAGACAGGGAATGGGGCGACTAATGAAAAACTGTTTTTT; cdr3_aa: CAISETGNGATNEKLFF
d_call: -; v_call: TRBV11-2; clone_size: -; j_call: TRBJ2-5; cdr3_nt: TGTGCCAGCAACGGGCAGGGCCTACAAACGGAGACCCAGTACTTC; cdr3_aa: CASNGQGLQTETQYF
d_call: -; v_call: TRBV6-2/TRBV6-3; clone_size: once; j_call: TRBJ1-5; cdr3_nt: TGTGCCAGCAGTTACTCAGCGGGAGTTGGCAATCAGCCCCAGCATTTT; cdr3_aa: CASSYSAGVGNQPQHF
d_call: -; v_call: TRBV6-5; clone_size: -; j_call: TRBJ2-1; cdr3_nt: TGTGCCAGCAGTTACTCCTTTCGGAGTGAGCAGTTCTTC; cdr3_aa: CASSYSFRSEQFF
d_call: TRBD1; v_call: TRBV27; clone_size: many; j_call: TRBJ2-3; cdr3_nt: TGTGCCAGCAGTTACAGGGGGCCGACAGATACGCAGTATTTT; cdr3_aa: CASSYRGPTDTQYF
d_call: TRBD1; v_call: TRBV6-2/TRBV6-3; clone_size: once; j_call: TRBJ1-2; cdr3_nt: TGTGCCAGCAGTTACAGCCAGGGGGCTAATGGCTACACCTTC; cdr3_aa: CASSYSQGANGYTF
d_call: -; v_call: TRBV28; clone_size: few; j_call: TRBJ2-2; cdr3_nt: TGTGCCACCGCACTTCCCCATAACACCGGGGAGCTGTTTTTT; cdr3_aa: CATALPHNTGELFF
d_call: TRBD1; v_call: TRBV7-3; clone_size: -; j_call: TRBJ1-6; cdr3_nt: TGTGCCAGCAGCTTGCGGGACAGAAATAATTCACCCCTCCACTTT; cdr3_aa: CASSLRDRNNSPLHF
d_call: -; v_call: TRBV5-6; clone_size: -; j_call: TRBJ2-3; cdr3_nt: TGTGCCAGCAGCTTGGATGCAGGGGGCACAGATACGCAGTATTTT; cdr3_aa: CASSLDAGGTDTQYF
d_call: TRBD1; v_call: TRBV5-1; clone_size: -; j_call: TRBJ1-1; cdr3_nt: TGCGCCAGCAGAGGGACAGCGGGTATGAACACTGAAGCTTTCTTT; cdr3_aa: CASRGTAGMNTEAFF
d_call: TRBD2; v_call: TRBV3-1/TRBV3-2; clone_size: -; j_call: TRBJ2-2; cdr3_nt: TGTGCCAGCAGCCCAGGCGGTCCTTATACTAGCGGGGGGGAGAACACCGGGGAGCTGTTTTTT; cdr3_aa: CASSPGGPYTSGGENTGELFF
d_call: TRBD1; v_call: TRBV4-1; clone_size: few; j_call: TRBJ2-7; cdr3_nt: TGCGCCAGCAGCCAAAGGGGGCGGGCTTACGAGCAGTACTTC; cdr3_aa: CASSQRGRAYEQYF
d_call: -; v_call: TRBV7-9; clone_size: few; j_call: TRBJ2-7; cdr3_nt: TGTGCCAGCAGCCCCAGTGCCTCCTACGAGCAGTACTTC; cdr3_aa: CASSPSASYEQYF
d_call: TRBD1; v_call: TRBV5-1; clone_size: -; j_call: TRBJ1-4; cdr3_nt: TGCGCCAGCAGCTCCACCGGGACAGCTAATGAAAAACTGTTTTTT; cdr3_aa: CASSSTGTANEKLFF
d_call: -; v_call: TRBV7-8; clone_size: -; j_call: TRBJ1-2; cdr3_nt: TGTGCCAGCAGCGAACAGACGAGAGGCTACACCTTC; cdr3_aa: CASSEQTRGYTF